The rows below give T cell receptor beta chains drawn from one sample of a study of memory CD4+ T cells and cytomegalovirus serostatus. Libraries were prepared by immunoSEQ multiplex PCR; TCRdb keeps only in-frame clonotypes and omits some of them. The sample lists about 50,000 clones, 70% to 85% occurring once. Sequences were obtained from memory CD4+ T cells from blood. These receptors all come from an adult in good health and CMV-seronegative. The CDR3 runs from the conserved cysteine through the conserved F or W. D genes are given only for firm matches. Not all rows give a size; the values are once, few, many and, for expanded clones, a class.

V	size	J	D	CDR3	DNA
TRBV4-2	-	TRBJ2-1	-	CASSQVLGGGPVVVEQFF	TGTGCCAGCAGCCAAGTTTTAGGGGGAGGCCCGGTAGTTGTCGAGCAGTTCTTC
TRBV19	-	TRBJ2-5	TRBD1	CASSQRQGQETQYF	TGTGCCAGTAGTCAGAGACAGGGCCAAGAGACCCAGTACTTC
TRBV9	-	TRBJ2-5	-	CASSPGGLGETQYF	TGTGCCAGCAGCCCGGGGGGCCTGGGGGAGACCCAGTACTTC
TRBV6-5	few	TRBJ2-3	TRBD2	CASSYIGGAKDTQYF	TGTGCCAGCAGTTACATCGGGGGGGCCAAGGATACGCAGTATTTT
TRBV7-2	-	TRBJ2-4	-	CASSLGPGENIQYF	TGTGCCAGCAGCTTGGGGCCGGGCGAAAACATTCAGTACTTC
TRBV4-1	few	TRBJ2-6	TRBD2	CASSQFAGGTGANVLTF	TGCGCCAGCAGCCAGTTCGCCGGGGGGACTGGGGCCAACGTCCTGACTTTC
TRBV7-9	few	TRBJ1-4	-	CASSLDWGQEKLFF	TGTGCCAGCAGCTTAGACTGGGGGCAGGAAAAACTGTTTTTT
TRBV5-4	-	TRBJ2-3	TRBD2	CASSSLAGRTDTQYF	TGTGCCAGCAGCTCCTTAGCGGGGCGCACAGATACGCAGTATTTT
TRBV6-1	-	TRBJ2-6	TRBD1	CASSDLTGAANVLTF	TGTGCCAGCAGTGACCTGACAGGGGCGGCCAACGTCCTGACTTTC
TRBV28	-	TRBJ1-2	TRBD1	CASSLSYRGTIGADYGYTF	TGTGCCAGCAGTTTAAGCTACAGGGGTACTATCGGGGCTGACTATGGCTACACCTTC
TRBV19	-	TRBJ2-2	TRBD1	CASSIRDRATGELFF	TGTGCCAGTAGTATCCGGGACAGGGCCACCGGGGAGCTGTTTTTT
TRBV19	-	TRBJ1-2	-	CASTKKGGRGYTF	TGTGCCAGTACCAAGAAGGGGGGCCGGGGCTACACCTTC
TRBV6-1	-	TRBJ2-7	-	CASRTLAGSSYEQYF	TGTGCCAGCAGAACCCTGGCCGGTAGCTCCTACGAGCAGTACTTC
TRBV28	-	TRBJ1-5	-	CASSETYSNQPQHF	TGTGCCAGCAGTGAGACATATAGCAATCAGCCCCAGCATTTT
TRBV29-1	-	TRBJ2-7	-	CSVAEGTNEQYF	TGCAGCGTAGCAGAGGGGACGAACGAGCAGTACTTC
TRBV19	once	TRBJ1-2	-	CASSRDGQNYGYTF	TGTGCCAGTAGTAGGGACGGACAGAACTATGGCTACACCTTC
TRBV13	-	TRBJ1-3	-	CASSQGGGYGSGNTIYF	TGTGCCAGCAGCCAAGGGGGAGGTTATGGCTCTGGAAACACCATATATTTT
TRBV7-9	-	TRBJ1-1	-	CASSFPDGNTEAFF	TGTGCCAGCAGCTTCCCGGACGGGAACACTGAAGCTTTCTTT
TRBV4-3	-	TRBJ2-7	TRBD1	CASSQVDRWSSYEQYF	TGCGCCAGCAGCCAAGTGGACAGGTGGAGCTCCTACGAGCAGTACTTC
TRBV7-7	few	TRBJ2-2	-	CASSTNRESGELFF	TGTGCCAGCAGCACCAACAGGGAATCCGGGGAGCTGTTTTTT
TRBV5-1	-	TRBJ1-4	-	CASTAASTNEKLFF	TGCGCCAGCACCGCGGCCTCGACTAATGAAAAACTGTTTTTT
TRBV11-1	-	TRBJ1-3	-	CASSQPPGNTIYF	TGTGCCAGCAGCCAACCGCCTGGAAACACCATATATTTT
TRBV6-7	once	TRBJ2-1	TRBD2	CASSFSGGAREQFF	TGTGCCAGCAGTTTTAGCGGGGGGGCCAGGGAGCAGTTCTTC
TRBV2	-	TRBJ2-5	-	CASSWKQETQYF	TGTGCCAGCAGTTGGAAACAAGAGACCCAGTACTTC
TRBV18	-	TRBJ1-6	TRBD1	CASSRRAGTAENSPLHF	TGTGCCAGCTCACGCCGGGCCGGGACAGCCGAAAATTCACCCCTCCACTTT
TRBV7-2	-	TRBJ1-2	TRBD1	CASSLSPLQGEDGYTF	TGTGCCAGCAGCCTATCACCCTTGCAGGGGGAGGATGGCTACACCTTC
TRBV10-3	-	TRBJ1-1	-	CAISGRGGRRVDTEAFF	TGTGCCATCAGTGGTCGTGGGGGGCGCAGGGTGGACACTGAAGCTTTCTTT
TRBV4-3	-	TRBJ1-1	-	CASSAAGFFTEAFF	TGCGCCAGCAGCGCCGCGGGTTTTTTCACTGAAGCTTTCTTT
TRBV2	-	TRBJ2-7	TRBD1	CASSLQGAYEQYF	TGTGCCAGCAGTCTGCAGGGGGCCTACGAGCAGTACTTC
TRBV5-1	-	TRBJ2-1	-	CASSSGGTVINEQFF	TGCGCCAGCAGCTCGGGGGGGACAGTGATCAATGAGCAGTTCTTC
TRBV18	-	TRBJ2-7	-	CASSPAANYEQYF	TGTGCCAGCTCACCGGCAGCCAACTACGAGCAGTACTTC
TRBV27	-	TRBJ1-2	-	CASSLGGSLRSGYTF	TGTGCCAGCAGTTTAGGAGGCTCCCTGCGATCTGGCTACACCTTC
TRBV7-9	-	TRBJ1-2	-	CASSLREVNYGYTF	TGTGCCAGCAGCCTACGCGAAGTCAACTATGGCTACACCTTC
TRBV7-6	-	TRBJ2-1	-	CASSSPWGVNNEQFF	TGTGCCAGCAGCTCCCCTTGGGGGGTTAACAATGAGCAGTTCTTC
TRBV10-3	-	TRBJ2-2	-	CAISVGSLNTGELFF	TGTGCCATCAGTGTTGGGTCCCTGAACACCGGGGAGCTGTTTTTT
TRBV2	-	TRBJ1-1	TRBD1	CASRGQGGGTEAFF	TGTGCCAGCAGGGGACAGGGCGGGGGCACTGAAGCTTTCTTT
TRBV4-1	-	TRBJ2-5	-	CASSLGGRGFQQTQYF	TGCGCCAGCAGCCTAGGGGGGAGAGGGTTCCAACAGACCCAGTACTTC
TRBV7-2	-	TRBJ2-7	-	CASSLGTRYEQYF	TGTGCCAGCAGCTTGGGGACTCGGTACGAGCAGTACTTC
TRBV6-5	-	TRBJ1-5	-	CASSYRGVGNQPQHF	TGTGCCAGCAGTTACAGGGGAGTAGGCAATCAGCCCCAGCATTTT
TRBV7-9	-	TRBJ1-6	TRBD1	CASSLSGGDSPLHF	TGTGCCAGCAGCTTGTCAGGGGGCGATTCACCCCTCCACTTT
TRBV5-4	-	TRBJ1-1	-	CASRSGGLNTEAFF	TGTGCCAGCAGATCCGGGGGGCTGAACACTGAAGCTTTCTTT
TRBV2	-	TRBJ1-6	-	CASSQRSGLGDSPLHF	TGTGCCAGCAGTCAGCGCTCCGGGCTAGGAGATTCACCCCTCCACTTT
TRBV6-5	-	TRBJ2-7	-	CASSPTKGPYEQYF	TGTGCCAGCAGCCCTACTAAGGGACCCTACGAGCAGTACTTC
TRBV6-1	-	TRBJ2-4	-	CASKGAKNIQYF	TGTGCCAGCAAGGGAGCCAAAAACATTCAGTACTTC
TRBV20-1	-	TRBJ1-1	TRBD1	CSARGDSGAFF	TGCAGTGCTAGAGGGGACAGTGGGGCCTTCTTT
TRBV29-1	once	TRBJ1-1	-	CSVSPEDRGAFF	TGCAGCGTCTCCCCTGAGGACCGCGGGGCTTTCTTT
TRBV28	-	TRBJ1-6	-	CASSFRFYNSPLHF	TGTGCCAGCAGTTTCAGGTTCTATAATTCACCCCTCCACTTT
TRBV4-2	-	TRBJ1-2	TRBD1	CASSLGQGEPLYGYTF	TGTGCCAGCAGCCTAGGACAGGGCGAACCCCTCTATGGCTACACCTTC
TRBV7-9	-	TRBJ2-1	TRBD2	CASSRSGGDNEQFF	TGTGCCAGCAGCCGTAGCGGGGGGGACAATGAGCAGTTCTTC
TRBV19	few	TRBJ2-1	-	CASSIAGSGWSYNEQFF	TGTGCCAGTAGTATAGCCGGCTCCGGGTGGTCCTACAATGAGCAGTTCTTC